This TCR beta chain was sequenced in a study of identical twins (dated by TCRdb to the mid-2010s). Notes on the research overall: To test whether fetal clonotypes persist, the study used deep sequencing on TCR alpha and beta repertoires from monozygotic twins, unrelated adults of various ages, and cord blood. Replicate twin experiments were performed at different times using different library preparation protocols to rule out contamination.

Every donor was a healthy Caucasian. Three pairs of female monozygotic twins, all aged about 18 to 29 years, made up the twin cohort. Positive isolation kits from Invitrogen were used to isolate CD4+ and CD8+ T cell populations. What the research found in general, with its limitations: The excess sharing between twins in beta out-of-frame sequences was weaker because fewer shared sequences reduced the signal-to-noise ratio. Abundant cord blood beta clonotypes carried fewer insertions; young adult naive repertoires showed a weaker similar trend, while memory repertoires showed none. Zero-insertion analyses could be partly confounded by invariant T cells such as MAIT and iNKT, though diverse VJ usage argued against such confounding for most clonotypes. Compared with coincidental sharing between unrelated individuals, an excess of low generation-probability sequences was observed among out-of-frame TCR alpha sequences shared between twins. Because the same donors could not be followed over many years, conclusions were based on cross-sectional statistical analysis. Out-of-frame TCR alpha sharing in monozygotic twins was systematically underestimated by recombination models, whereas sharing between unrelated individuals was in agreement with the recombination models.

The method was 5' RACE. The instrument was an Illumina HiSeq 2000. Template switching added a universal primer binding site, and the final cDNA carried a unique molecular identifier that allowed TCR cDNA molecules to be counted accurately. First-strand cDNA for TCR alpha and beta chains was synthesized from specific primers in the conserved constant-segment region. To control for contamination, every cDNA library was double barcoded, receiving both a SMART-Mk sample barcode and Illumina barcodes. TruSeq adapter sequences along with Illumina sample barcodes were introduced in two successive PCR steps. The Illumina HiSeq platform was used with custom primers to sequence TCR alpha and beta cDNA libraries. The original methods were these. Unique molecular identifiers were extracted from raw reads with MiGEC, and CDR3 positions were determined with MiXCR. Recombination models were inferred per individual with the repgenHMM and IGoR tools using an EM algorithm. The analysis of shared clonotypes was done with the tcR package in R, with sharing normalized by the product of cloneset sizes. Out-of-frame nonproductive sequences were analyzed to study raw recombination free of thymic and clonal selection effects. In TCRdb, the public reads were trimmed at Q25 with fastp and aligned with MiXCR, with productive beta chains retained. Identical CDR3 protein sequences are pooled into one entry, listed with their most common genes and DNA. Clone size and V and J calls follow TCRdb, not the original study. Recorded for this sample are fewer than 550,000 distinct CDR3 sequences; roughly an eighth of them occurred a single time. The top ten hold approximately 1% of the sample.

Of note for this clonotype: No cognate antigen has been identified for it. The sample holds no much larger clone one base away, and base qualities are not on file.

From the germline V gene, CDR1 is SQVTM and CDR2 is ANQGSEA. From its cysteine to its phenylalanine, the CDR3 spans 13 amino acids. Left in the record is the CDR3 DNA by itself, 39 bases read in frame from the first base. Trimming removed 7 bases from V and 6 bases from J; the gene matches leave 10 bases unexplained. These same data were also listed under a study on yellow fever vaccine responses in identical twins. Taken from the second paper: According to the authors, in identical twins the way T cells responded to vaccination appeared partly convergent and partly personalized. Focusing on identical twins, the study followed the T cell clones that responded to the vaccine, and did so with precision.

The origin of this receptor is a woman aged 18 to 35 in good health. Material: CD4+ T cells sorted from blood. This chain joins TRBV29-1 to TRBJ2-5; TRBD2 matches 8 bases in the middle. The CDR3 protein sequence reads: CSARVGGGQTQYF. The sequence in DNA is TGCAGCGCCCGGGTCGGGGGGGGACAGACCCAGTACTTC.